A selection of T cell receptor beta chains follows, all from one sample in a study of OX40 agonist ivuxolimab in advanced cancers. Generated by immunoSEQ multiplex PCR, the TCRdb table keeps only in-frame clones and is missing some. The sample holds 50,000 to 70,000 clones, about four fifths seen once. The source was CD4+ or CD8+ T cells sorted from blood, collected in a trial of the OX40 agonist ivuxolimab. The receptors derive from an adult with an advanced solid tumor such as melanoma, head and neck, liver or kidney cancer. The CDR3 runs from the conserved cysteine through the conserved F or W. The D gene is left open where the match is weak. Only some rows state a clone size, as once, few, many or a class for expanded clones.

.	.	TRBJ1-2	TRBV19	CASSMGGVAGYTF	TGTGCCAGTAGTATGGGAGGGGTTGCTGGCTACACCTTC
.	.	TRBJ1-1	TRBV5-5	CASSLLQGSAEAFF	TGTGCCAGCAGCTTGCTCCAGGGGTCCGCTGAAGCTTTCTTT
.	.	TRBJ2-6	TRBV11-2	CASSLVGSGANVLTF	TGTGCCAGCAGCTTAGTAGGTTCTGGGGCCAACGTCCTGACTTTC
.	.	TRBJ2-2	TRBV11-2	CASSLQVNTGELFF	TGTGCCAGCAGCTTACAGGTGAACACCGGGGAGCTGTTTTTT
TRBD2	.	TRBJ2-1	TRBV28	CASSLSSGGTYNEQFF	TGTGCCAGCAGTTTATCCAGCGGGGGGACCTACAATGAGCAGTTCTTC
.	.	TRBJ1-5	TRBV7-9	CASSLVTDNQPQHF	TGTGCCAGCAGCTTAGTGACAGACAATCAGCCCCAGCATTTT
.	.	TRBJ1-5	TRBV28	CASSLPATQPQHF	TGTGCCAGCAGTTTGCCCGCGACTCAGCCCCAGCATTTT
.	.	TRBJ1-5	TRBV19	CASSLQGGGNQPQHF	TGTGCCAGTAGTCTACAGGGAGGGGGCAATCAGCCCCAGCATTTT
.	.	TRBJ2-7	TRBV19	CASSLAPGEPYEQYF	TGTGCCAGTAGTCTAGCCCCAGGCGAGCCCTACGAGCAGTACTTC
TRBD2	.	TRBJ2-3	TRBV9	CASSVGGGRDDTQYF	TGTGCCAGCAGCGTAGGAGGCGGGAGGGACGATACGCAGTATTTT
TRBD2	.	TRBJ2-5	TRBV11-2	CASSLYSAGAETQYF	TGTGCCAGCAGCTTATATTCAGCGGGAGCAGAGACCCAGTACTTC
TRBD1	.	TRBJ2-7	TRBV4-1	CASSQAPGQGYEQYF	TGCGCCAGCAGCCAAGCCCCCGGACAGGGCTACGAGCAGTACTTC
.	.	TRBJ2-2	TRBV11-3	CASSFCQEGDTGELFF	TGTGCCAGCAGCTTTTGTCAGGAGGGCGACACCGGGGAGCTGTTTTTT
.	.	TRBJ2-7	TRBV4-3	CASSQDGRGYEQYF	TGCGCCAGCAGCCAAGATGGCAGGGGCTACGAGCAGTACTTC
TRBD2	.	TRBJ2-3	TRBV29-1	CSVVSGFSTDTQYF	TGCAGCGTTGTTAGCGGGTTTAGCACAGATACGCAGTATTTT
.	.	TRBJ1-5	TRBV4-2	CASSQDNGNQPQHF	TGTGCCAGCAGCCAAGATAACGGGAATCAGCCCCAGCATTTT
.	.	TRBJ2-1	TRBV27	CASSFGENNEQFF	TGTGCCAGCAGTTTTGGGGAGAACAATGAGCAGTTCTTC
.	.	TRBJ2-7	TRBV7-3	CASSLDFSGLGEQYF	TGTGCCAGCAGCCTAGACTTTTCAGGGTTAGGAGAGCAGTACTTC
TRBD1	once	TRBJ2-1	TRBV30	CAWSSDRGSYNEQFF	TGTGCCTGGAGTTCGGACAGGGGTTCCTACAATGAGCAGTTCTTC
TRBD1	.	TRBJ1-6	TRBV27	CASSPGTATYNSPLHF	TGTGCCAGCAGTCCTGGGACAGCGACCTATAATTCACCCCTCCACTTT
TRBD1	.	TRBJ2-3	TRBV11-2	CASSRGQGTDTQYF	TGTGCCAGCAGCCGTGGACAGGGGACAGATACGCAGTATTTT
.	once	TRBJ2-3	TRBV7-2	CASSLGGDITDTQYF	TGTGCCAGCAGCTTGGGGGGCGACATCACAGATACGCAGTATTTT
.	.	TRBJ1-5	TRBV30	CACQDRGNQPQHF	TGTGCCTGTCAAGACCGGGGCAATCAGCCCCAGCATTTT
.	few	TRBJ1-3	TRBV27	CASSSRGSGNTIYF	TGTGCCAGCAGTTCCCGCGGCTCTGGAAACACCATATATTTT
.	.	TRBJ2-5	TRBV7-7	CASSLYRGAGETQYF	TGTGCTAGCAGCTTATACCGGGGGGCCGGGGAGACCCAGTACTTC
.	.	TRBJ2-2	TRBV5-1	CASSLAGVRELFF	TGCGCCAGCAGCTTGGCCGGAGTAAGGGAGCTGTTTTTT
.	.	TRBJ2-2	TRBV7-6	CASSLEGTGELFF	TGTGCCAGCAGCTTAGAGGGGACCGGGGAGCTGTTTTTT
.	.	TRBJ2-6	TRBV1	CTSSQPPGREGCGANVLTF	TGCACCAGCAGCCAACCCCCGGGGCGGGAGGGTTGCGGGGCCAACGTCCTGACTTTC
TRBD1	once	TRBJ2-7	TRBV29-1	CSASLMAGGLYEQYF	TGCAGCGCCTCCCTGATGGCAGGGGGATTATACGAGCAGTACTTC
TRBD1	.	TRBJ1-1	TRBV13	CASSLDAGGSNTEAFF	TGTGCCAGCAGCTTAGACGCAGGGGGGTCGAACACTGAAGCTTTCTTT
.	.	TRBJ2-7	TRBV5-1	CASSLGVSETYEQYF	TGCGCCAGCAGCTTGGGGGTTAGCGAGACCTACGAGCAGTACTTC
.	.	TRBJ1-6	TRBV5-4	CASSWEGFNSPLHF	TGTGCCAGCAGCTGGGAAGGGTTTAATTCACCCCTCCACTTT
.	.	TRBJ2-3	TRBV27	CASSPQDRPGIGTQYF	TGTGCCAGCAGTCCTCAGGACAGACCCGGTATCGGCACGCAGTATTTT
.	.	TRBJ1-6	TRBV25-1	CASSELGASSYNSPLHF	TGTGCCAGCAGTGAATTAGGCGCCAGCTCCTATAATTCACCCCTCCACTTT
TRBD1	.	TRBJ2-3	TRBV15	CATSRAGTGGNTQYF	TGTGCCACCAGCAGAGCTGGGACAGGGGGGAATACGCAGTATTTT
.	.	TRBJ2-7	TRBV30	CAWGGGGGYEQYF	TGTGCCTGGGGTGGGGGTGGGGGGTACGAGCAGTACTTC
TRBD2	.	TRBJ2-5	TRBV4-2	CASSQELRGGETQYF	TGTGCCAGCAGCCAGGAACTTCGGGGGGGAGAGACCCAGTACTTC
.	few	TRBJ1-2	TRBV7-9	CASSARPGDGYTF	TGTGCCAGCAGCGCGAGACCAGGGGATGGCTACACCTTC
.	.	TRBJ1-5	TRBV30	CAWSVGQGPNQPQHF	TGTGCCTGGAGTGTAGGCCAGGGCCCGAATCAGCCCCAGCATTTT
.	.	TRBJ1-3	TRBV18	CASSPPSGSGNTIYF	TGTGCCAGCTCACCACCGTCGGGCTCTGGAAACACCATATATTTT
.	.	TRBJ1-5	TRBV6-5	CASRRLSGGQPQHF	TGTGCCAGCCGTAGACTGTCAGGCGGTCAGCCCCAGCATTTT
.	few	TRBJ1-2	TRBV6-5	CASSYKGYGYTF	TGTGCCAGCAGTTACAAGGGCTATGGCTACACCTTC
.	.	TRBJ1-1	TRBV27	CASSLWGSNPNTEAFF	TGTGCCAGCAGTTTATGGGGTAGTAACCCGAACACTGAAGCTTTCTTT
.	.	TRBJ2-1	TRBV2	CASSSYNEQFF	TGTGCCAGCAGTAGCTACAATGAGCAGTTCTTC
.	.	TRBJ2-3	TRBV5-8	CASSFWRTTDTQYF	TGTGCCAGCAGCTTCTGGCGGACCACAGATACGCAGTATTTT
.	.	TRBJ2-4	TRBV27	CASSLGKQQYF	TGTGCCAGCAGTTTAGGTAAACAACAGTACTTC
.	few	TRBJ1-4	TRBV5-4	CASSLIGEDEKLFF	TGTGCCAGCAGCTTGATAGGGGAGGACGAAAAACTGTTTTTT
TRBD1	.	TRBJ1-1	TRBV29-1	CSVDWTGGDTEAFF	TGCAGCGTTGACTGGACAGGGGGGGACACTGAAGCTTTCTTT
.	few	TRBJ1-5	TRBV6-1	CATTPANSNQPQHF	TGTGCCACCACGCCCGCGAATAGCAATCAGCCCCAGCATTTT